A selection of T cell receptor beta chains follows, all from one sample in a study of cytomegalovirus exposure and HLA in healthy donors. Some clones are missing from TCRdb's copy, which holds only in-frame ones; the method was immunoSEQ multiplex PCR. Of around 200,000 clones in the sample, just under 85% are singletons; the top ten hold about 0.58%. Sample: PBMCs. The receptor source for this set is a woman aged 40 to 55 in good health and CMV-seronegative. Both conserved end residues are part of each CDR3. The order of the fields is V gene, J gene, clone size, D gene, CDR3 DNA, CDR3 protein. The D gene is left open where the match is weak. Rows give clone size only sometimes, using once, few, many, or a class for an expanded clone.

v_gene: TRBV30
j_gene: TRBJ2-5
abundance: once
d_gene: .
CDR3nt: TGTGCCTGGAGCTACTCCCGCGGAGGGACCCAAGAGACCCAGTACTTC
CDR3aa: CAWSYSRGGTQETQYF

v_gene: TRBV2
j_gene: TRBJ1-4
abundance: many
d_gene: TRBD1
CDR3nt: TGTGCCAGCAGGTGGACAGGGGTTGATCTGTTTTTT
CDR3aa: CASRWTGVDLFF

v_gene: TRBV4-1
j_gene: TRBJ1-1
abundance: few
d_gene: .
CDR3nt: TGCGCCAGCACCCTAGGGGGGGTTAACACTGAAGCTTTCTTT
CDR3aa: CASTLGGVNTEAFF

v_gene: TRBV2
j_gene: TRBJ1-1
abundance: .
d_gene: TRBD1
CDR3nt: TGTGCCAGCAGTGAATCGGAGACAGGGTGGGCTTTCTTT
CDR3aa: CASSESETGWAFF

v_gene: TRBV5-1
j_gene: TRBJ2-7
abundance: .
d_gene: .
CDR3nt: TGCGCCAGCAGCTTGAGGGCAAGGGAGTCCTACGAGCAGTACTTC
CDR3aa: CASSLRARESYEQYF

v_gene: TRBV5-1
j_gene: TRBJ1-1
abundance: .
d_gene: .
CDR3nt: TGCGCCAGCAGCTTGCCCACTTCAGGGGAAGCTTTCTTT
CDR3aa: CASSLPTSGEAFF

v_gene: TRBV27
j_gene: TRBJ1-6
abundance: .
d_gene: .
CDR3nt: TGTGCCAGCAGTTCGAAAACAGGTTACTCCTATAATTCACCCCTCCACTTT
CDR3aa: CASSSKTGYSYNSPLHF

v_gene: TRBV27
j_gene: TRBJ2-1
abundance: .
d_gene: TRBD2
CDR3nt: TGTGCCAGCAGTACACTAGCGGGGGCTAGGAATGAGCAGTTCTTC
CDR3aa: CASSTLAGARNEQFF

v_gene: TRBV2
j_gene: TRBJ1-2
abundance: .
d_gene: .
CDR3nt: TGTGCCAGCAGTGTCGCGGGCCCAACTTATGGCTACACCTTC
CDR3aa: CASSVAGPTYGYTF

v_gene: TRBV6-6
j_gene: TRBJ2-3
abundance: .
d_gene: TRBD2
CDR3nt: TGTGCCAGCAAGCGGGGGAACACAGATACGCAGTATTTT
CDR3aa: CASKRGNTDTQYF

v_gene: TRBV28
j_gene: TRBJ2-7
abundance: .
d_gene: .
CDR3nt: TGTGCCAGCAGTCGTGAGAGGAACGAGCAGTACTTC
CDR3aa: CASSRERNEQYF

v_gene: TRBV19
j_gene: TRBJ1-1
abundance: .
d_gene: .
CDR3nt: TGTGCCAGTAAGGAGGGTAAGTTCTCGGTGAACACTGAAGCTTTCTTT
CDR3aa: CASKEGKFSVNTEAFF

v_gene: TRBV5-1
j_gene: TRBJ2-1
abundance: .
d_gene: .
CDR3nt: TGCGCCAGCAGCTTGGGAGAAATGGAGTACAATGAGCAGTTCTTC
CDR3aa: CASSLGEMEYNEQFF

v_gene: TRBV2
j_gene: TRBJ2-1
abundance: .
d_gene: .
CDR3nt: TGTGCCAGCAGTTACGACCAGGTGAATGAGCAGTTCTTC
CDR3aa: CASSYDQVNEQFF

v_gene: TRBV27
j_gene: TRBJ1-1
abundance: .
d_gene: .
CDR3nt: TGTGCCAGCAGGTACATCTTGAACACTGAAGCTTTCTTT
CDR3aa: CASRYILNTEAFF

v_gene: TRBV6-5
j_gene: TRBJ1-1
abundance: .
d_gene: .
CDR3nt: TGTGCCAGCAGTTACTCGCGGGGCACTGAAGCTTTCTTT
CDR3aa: CASSYSRGTEAFF

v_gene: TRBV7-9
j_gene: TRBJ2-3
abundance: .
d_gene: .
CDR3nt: TGTGCCAGCAGCCATCCGACACGCAGCACAGATACGCAGTATTTT
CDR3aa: CASSHPTRSTDTQYF

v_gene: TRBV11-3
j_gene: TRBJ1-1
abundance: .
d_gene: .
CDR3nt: TGTGCCAGCAGCTATTCCAGGCAAAGACATTTCATGAACACTGAAGCTTTCTTT
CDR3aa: CASSYSRQRHFMNTEAFF

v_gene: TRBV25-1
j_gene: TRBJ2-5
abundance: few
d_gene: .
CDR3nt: TGTGCCAGCAGTGAATACAGAACCCTGTACCAAGAGACCCAGTACTTC
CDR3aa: CASSEYRTLYQETQYF

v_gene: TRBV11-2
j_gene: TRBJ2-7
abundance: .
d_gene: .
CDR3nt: TGTGCCAGCAGCCGGAGCACCGAGGGCTCCTACGAGCAGTACTTC
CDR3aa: CASSRSTEGSYEQYF

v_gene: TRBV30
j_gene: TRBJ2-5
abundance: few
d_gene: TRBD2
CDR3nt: TGTGCCTGGAGCCTAGCGGGGGGGCCGGAGACCCAGTACTTC
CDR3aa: CAWSLAGGPETQYF

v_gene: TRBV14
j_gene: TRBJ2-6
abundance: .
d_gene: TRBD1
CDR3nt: TGTGCCAGCAGATCGGGGACAGGGGGCTCTGGGGCCAACGTCCTGACTTTC
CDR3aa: CASRSGTGGSGANVLTF

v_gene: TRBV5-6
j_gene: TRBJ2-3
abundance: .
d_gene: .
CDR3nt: TGTGCCAGCAGCTTCGGGGTGGGCACAGATACGCAGTATTTT
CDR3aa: CASSFGVGTDTQYF

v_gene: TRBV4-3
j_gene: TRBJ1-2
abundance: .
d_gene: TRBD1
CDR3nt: TGCGCCAGCAGCCAAGCCCTGACAGGGGGCTACACCTTC
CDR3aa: CASSQALTGGYTF

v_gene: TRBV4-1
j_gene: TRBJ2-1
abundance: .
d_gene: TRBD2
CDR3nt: TGCGCCAGCAGCCAAGGTTGGGTGGGGACTAGCGATGAGCAGTTCTTC
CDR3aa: CASSQGWVGTSDEQFF

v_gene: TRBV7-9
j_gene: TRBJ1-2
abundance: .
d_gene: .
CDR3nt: TGTGCCAGCAGCTTACATCAGGATTATGGCTACACCTTC
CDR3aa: CASSLHQDYGYTF

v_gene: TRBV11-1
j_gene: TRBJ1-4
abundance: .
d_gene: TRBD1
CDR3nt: TGTGCCAGCAGCCGGACAGGGGAGGATGAAAAACTGTTTTTT
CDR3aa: CASSRTGEDEKLFF

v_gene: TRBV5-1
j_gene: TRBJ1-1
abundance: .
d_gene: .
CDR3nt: TGCGCCAGCAGCCCCGCGACACGGCTGAACACTGAAGCTTTCTTT
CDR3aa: CASSPATRLNTEAFF

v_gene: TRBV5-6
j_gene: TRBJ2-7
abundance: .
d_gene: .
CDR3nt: TGTGCCAGCAGCTTGGGCCCCTCCGGCGAGCAGTACTTC
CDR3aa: CASSLGPSGEQYF

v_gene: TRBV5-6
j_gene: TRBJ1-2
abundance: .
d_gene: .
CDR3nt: TGTGCCAGCAGCTTGGCCCGGTATACTGGCTACACCTTC
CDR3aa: CASSLARYTGYTF

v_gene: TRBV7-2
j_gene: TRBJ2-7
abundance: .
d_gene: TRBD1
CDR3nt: TGTGCCAGCAGCTCCGTGGGACAGGGGGCCTACGAGCAGTACTTC
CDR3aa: CASSSVGQGAYEQYF

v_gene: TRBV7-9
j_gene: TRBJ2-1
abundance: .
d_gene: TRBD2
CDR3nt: TGTTCCAGCAGCCGCTCCACCGGGACTAGGGGTTATGAGCAGTTCTTC
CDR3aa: CSSSRSTGTRGYEQFF

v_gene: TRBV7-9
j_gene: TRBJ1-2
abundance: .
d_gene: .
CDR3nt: TGTGCCAGCAGCTTAGACCCGACAGTCCCCTATGGCTACACCTTC
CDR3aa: CASSLDPTVPYGYTF

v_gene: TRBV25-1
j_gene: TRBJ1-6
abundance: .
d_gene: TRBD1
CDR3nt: TGTGCCAGCAGTGAATTAATAGGGACAGGCTCACCCCTCCACTTT
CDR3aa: CASSELIGTGSPLHF

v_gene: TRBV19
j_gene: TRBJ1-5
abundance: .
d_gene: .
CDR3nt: TGTGCCAGCACTATTTCGTTCCCGGGGGTCGATCAGCCCCAGCATTTT
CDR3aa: CASTISFPGVDQPQHF

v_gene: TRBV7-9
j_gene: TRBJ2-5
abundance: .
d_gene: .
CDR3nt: TGTGCCAGCAGCTTAGGGCTGGGGCACGAGGAGACCCAGTACTTC
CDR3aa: CASSLGLGHEETQYF

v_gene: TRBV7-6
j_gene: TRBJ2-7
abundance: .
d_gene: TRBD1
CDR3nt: TGTGCCAGCAGCTTAGCCGGACAGGGTCTTTCCGAGCAGTACTTC
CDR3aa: CASSLAGQGLSEQYF

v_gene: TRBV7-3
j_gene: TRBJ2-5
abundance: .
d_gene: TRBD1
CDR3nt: TGTGCCAGCAGCCCTACGACAGGGCGTCAAGAGACCCAGTACTTC
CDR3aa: CASSPTTGRQETQYF

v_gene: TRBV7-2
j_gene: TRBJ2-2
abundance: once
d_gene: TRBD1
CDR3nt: TGTGCCAGCAGCCCCTTACAGGGGATGAGCACCGGGGAGCTGTTTTTT
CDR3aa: CASSPLQGMSTGELFF

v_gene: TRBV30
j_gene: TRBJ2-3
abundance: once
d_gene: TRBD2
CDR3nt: TGTGCCGCCCCGACTAGCGGGGGCCAGGGAGATACGCAGTATTTT
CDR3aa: CAAPTSGGQGDTQYF

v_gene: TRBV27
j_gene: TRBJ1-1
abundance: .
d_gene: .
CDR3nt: TGTGCCAGCAGTTTTTTGCAGGGAACTGAAGCTTTCTTT
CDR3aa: CASSFLQGTEAFF

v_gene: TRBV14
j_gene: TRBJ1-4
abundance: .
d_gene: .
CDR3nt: TGTGCCAGCAGCCAAAGGGAGATTAATGAAAAACTGTTTTTT
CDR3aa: CASSQREINEKLFF

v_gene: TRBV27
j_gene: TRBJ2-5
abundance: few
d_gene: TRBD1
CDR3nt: TGTGCCAGCAGTCATCACAGGGGCAGCCAAGAGACCCAGTACTTC
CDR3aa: CASSHHRGSQETQYF

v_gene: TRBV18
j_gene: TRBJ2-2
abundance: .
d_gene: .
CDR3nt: TGTGCCAGCTCGTTTTCTCGGGACACCTTGGGTACCGGGGAGCTGTTTTTT
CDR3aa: CASSFSRDTLGTGELFF

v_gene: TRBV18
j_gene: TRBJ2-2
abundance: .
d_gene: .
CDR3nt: TGTGCCAGCTCACCGGGCACGAACACCGGGGAGCTGTTTTTT
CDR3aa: CASSPGTNTGELFF

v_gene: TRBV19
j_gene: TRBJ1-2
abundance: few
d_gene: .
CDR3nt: TGTGCCAGTAGCGGGACTGGGAGTAACTATGGCTACACCTTC
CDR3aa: CASSGTGSNYGYTF

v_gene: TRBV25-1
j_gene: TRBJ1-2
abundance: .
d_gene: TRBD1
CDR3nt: TGTGCCAGCAGTGGTAACACCGGGACAGGGGACTATGGCTACACCTTC
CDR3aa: CASSGNTGTGDYGYTF

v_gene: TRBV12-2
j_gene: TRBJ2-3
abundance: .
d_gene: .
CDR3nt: TGTGCAAGTCGCTTGGGACTAGCGGGACTCTCAGATACGCAGTATTTT
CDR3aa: CASRLGLAGLSDTQYF

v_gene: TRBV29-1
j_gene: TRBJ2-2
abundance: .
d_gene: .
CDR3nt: TGCAGCGTGTCTGGAGCCGGGGAGCTGTTTTTT
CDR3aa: CSVSGAGELFF